This T cell receptor beta chain was found in a study of control samples from healthy donors and cancer patients. The germline gives CDR1 MNHEY, CDR2 SVGEGT. Losses at the gene ends were 0 bases for V and 3 bases for J; bases not matched to a gene: 10. The CDR3 is 17 amino acids. Sequencing used immunoSEQ multiplex PCR; TCRdb keeps in-frame clones, though not all of them. The sample shows 110,000 to 150,000 clones, over 85% of them seen only once. The sample was blood. This sequence originates from a man under 40 in good health. This chain links TRBV6-2 or TRBV6-3 with TRBJ1-2; TRBD1 matches 7 bases. The DNA for the CDR3 is TGTGCCAGCAGTTACTCGAGGTCAGAGGGGGCGTACTATGGCTACACCTTC. It yields the protein CASSYSRSEGAYYGYTF.